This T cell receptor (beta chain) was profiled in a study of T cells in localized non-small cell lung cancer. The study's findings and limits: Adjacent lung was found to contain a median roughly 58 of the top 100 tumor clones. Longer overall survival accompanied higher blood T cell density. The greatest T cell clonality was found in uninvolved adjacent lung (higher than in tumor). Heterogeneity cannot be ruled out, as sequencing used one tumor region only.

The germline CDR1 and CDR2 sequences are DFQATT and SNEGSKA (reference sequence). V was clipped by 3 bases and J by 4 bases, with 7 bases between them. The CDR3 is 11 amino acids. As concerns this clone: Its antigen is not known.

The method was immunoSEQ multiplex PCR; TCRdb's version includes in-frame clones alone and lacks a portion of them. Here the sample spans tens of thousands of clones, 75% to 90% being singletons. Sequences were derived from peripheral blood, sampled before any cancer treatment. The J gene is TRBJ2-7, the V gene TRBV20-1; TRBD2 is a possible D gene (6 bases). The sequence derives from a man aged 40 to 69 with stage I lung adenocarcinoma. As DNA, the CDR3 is TGCAGTGCTAGTGGGACTTACGAGCAGTACTTC. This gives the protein CSASGTYEQYF.